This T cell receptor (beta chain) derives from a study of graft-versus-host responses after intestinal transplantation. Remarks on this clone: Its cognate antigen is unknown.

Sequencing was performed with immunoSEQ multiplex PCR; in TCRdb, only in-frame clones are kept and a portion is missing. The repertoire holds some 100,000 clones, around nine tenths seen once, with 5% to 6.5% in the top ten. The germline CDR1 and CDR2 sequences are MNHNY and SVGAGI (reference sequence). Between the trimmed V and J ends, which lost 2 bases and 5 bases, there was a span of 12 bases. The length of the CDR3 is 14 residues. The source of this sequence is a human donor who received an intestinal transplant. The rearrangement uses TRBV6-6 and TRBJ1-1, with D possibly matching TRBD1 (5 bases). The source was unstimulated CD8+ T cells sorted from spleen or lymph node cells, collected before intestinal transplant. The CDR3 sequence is CASSYGQGRTEAFF. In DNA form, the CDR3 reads TGTGCCAGCAGTTACGGGCAGGGCAGGACTGAAGCTTTCTTT.